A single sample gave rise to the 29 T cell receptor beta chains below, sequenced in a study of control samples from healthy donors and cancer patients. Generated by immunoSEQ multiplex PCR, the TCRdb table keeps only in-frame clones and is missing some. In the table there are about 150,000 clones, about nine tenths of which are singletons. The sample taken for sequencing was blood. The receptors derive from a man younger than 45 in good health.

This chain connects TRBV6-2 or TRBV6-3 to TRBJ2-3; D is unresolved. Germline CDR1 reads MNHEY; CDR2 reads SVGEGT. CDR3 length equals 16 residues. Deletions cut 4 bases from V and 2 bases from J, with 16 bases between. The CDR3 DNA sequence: TGTGCCAGCAGTTTCGACCTCCAGGTGCCCACAGATACGCAGTATTTT. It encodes CASSFDLQVPTDTQYF.

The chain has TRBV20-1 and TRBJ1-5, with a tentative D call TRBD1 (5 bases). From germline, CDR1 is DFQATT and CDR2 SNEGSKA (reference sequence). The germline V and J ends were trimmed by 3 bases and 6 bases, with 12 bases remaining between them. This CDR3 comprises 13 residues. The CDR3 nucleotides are TGCAGTGCTAGTCCGCCAGGGATTCAGCCCCAGCATTTT. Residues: CSASPPGIQPQHF.

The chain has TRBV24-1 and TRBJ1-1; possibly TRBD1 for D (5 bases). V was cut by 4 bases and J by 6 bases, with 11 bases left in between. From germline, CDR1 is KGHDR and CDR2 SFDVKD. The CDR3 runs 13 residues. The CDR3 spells CATSDGGEAEAFF. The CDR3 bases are TGTGCCACCAGTGACGGGGGGGAGGCTGAAGCTTTCTTT.

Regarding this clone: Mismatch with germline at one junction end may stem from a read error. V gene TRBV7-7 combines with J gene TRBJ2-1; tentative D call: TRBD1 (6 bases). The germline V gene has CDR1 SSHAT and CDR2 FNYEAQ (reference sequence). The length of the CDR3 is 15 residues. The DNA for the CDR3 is TGTGCTAGCAGCTTAGTGACAGGAGGATACAATGAGCAGTTCTTC. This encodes CASSLVTGGYNEQFF.

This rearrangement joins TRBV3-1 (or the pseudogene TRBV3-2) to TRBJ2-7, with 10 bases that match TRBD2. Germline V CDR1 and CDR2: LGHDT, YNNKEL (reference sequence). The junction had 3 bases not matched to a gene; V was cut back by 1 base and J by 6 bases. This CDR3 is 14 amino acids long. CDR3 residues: CASSQGAGGGEQYF. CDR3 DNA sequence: TGTGCCAGCAGCCAAGGAGCGGGAGGGGGCGAGCAGTACTTC.

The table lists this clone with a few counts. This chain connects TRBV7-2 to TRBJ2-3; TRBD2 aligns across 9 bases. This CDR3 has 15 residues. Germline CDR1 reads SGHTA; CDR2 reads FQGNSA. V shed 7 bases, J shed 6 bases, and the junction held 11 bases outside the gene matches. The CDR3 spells CASNNGAGGPDTQYF. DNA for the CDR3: TGTGCCAGCAACAACGGGGCGGGAGGGCCCGATACGCAGTATTTT.

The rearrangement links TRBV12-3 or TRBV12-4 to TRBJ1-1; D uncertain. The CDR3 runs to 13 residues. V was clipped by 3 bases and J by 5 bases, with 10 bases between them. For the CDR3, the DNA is TGTGCCAGCAGTTTGCAGGACCGGACTGAAGCTTTCTTT. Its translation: CASSLQDRTEAFF.

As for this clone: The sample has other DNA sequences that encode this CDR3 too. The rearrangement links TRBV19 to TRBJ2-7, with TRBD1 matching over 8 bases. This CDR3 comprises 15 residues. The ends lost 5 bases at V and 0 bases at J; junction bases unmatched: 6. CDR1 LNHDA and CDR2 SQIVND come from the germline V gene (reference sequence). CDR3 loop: CASSPGTGSSYEQYF. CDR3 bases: TGTGCCAGTAGTCCGGGGACAGGCTCCTCCTACGAGCAGTACTTC. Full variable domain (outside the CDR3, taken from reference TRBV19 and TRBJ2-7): DGGITQSPKYLFRKEGQNVTLSCEQNLNHDAMYWYRQDPGQGLRLIYYSQIVNDFQKGDIAEGYSVSREKKESFPLTVTSAQKNPTAFYLCASSPGTGSSYEQYFGPGTRLTVT.

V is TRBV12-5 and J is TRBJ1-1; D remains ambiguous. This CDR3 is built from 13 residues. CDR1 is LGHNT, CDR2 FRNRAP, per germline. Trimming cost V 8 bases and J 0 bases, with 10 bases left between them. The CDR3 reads CASRVQLNTEAFF. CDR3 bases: TGTGCTAGTAGGGTACAGTTGAACACTGAAGCTTTCTTT.

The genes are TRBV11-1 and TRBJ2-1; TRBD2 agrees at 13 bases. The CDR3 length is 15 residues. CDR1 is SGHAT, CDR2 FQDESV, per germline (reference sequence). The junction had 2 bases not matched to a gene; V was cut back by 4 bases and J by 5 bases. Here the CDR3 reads CASSSGTSGNNEQFF. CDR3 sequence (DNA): TGTGCCAGCAGCTCCGGGACTAGCGGGAACAATGAGCAGTTCTTC.

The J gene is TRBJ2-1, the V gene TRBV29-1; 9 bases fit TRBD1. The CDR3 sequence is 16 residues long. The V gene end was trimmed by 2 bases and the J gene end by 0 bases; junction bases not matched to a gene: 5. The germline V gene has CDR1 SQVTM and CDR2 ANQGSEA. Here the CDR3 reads CSVEIGQGPSYNEQFF. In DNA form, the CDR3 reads TGCAGCGTTGAAATAGGACAGGGGCCCTCCTACAATGAGCAGTTCTTC.

The CDR3 reads CASSLDGGTDTQYF. The CDR3 bases are TGTGCCAGCAGCTTAGACGGAGGCACAGATACGCAGTATTTT. The rearrangement links TRBV7-3 to TRBJ2-3; no definite D call. V was pared by 2 bases and J by 1 base, with 7 bases between. The CDR3 runs 14 residues. Per germline, CDR1 SGHTA and CDR2 FQGTGA.

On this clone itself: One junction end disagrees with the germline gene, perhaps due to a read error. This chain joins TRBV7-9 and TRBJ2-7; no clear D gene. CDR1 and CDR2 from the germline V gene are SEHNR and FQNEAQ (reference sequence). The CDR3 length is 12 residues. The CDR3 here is CASSFLTYEQCF. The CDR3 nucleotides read TGTGCCAGCAGCTTCCTCACGTACGAGCAGTGCTTC. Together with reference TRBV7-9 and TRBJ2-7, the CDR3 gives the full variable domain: DTGVSQNPRHKITKRGQNVTFRCDPISEHNRLYWYRQTLGQGPEFLTYFQNEAQLEKSRLLSDRFSAERPKGSFSTLEIQRTEQGDSAMYLCASSFLTYEQCFGPGTRLTVT.

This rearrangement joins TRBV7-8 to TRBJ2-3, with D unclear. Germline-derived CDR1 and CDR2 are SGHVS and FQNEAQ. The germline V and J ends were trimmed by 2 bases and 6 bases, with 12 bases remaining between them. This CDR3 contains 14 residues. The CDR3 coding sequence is TGTGCCAGCAGCTTACTCAACGTCCCGGATACGCAGTATTTT. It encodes CASSLLNVPDTQYF.

The CDR3 DNA reads TGTGCCACCAGTGACGCCTCCGGGACAGCAACAGATACGCAGTATTTT. Amino acids: CATSDASGTATDTQYF. The chain combines TRBV24-1 with TRBJ2-3; 7 bases line up with TRBD1. Germline CDR1 KGHDR, CDR2 SFDVKD. CDR3 size: 16 residues. With V trimmed by 4 bases and J by 3 bases, 9 bases remained unmatched.

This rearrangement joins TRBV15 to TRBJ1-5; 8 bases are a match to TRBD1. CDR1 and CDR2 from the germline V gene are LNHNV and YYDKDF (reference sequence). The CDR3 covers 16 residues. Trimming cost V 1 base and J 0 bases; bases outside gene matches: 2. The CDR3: CATSRAGGYSNQPQHF. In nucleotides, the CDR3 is TGTGCCACCAGCAGAGCAGGGGGCTATAGCAATCAGCCCCAGCATTTT.

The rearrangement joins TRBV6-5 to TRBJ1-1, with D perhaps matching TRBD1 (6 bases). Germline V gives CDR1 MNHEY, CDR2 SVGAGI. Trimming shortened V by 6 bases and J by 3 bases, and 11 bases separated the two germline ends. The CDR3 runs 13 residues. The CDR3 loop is CASSDDRYTEAFF. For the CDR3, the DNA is TGTGCCAGCAGCGACGACAGGTACACTGAAGCTTTCTTT.

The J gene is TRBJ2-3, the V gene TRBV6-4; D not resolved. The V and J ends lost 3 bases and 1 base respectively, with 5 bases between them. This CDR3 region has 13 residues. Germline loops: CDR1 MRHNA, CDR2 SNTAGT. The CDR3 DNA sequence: TGTGCCAGCAGTGAGATGGGCACAGATACGCAGTATTTT. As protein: CASSEMGTDTQYF.

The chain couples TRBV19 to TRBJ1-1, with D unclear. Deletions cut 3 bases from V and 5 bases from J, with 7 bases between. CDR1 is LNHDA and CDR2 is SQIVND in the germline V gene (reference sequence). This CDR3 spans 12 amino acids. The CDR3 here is CASSIVATEAFF. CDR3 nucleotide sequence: TGTGCCAGTAGTATTGTAGCGACTGAAGCTTTCTTT. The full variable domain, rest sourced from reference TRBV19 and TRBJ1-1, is DGGITQSPKYLFRKEGQNVTLSCEQNLNHDAMYWYRQDPGQGLRLIYYSQIVNDFQKGDIAEGYSVSREKKESFPLTVTSAQKNPTAFYLCASSIVATEAFFGQGTRLTVV.

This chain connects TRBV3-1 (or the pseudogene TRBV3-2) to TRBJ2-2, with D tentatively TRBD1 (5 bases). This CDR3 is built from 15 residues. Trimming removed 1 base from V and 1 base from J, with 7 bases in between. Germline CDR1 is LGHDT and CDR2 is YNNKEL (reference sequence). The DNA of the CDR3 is TGTGCCAGCAGCCAAGGAACAGGGAACACCGGGGAGCTGTTTTTT. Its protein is CASSQGTGNTGELFF.

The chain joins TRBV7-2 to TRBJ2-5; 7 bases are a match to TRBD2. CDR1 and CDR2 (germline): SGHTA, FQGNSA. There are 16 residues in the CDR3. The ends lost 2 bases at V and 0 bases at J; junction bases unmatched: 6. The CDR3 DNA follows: TGTGCCAGCAGCTTAAACGTGGGGGGGTACCAAGAGACCCAGTACTTC. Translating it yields CASSLNVGGYQETQYF. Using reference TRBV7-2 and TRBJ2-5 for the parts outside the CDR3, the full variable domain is GAGVSQSPSNKVTEKGKDVELRCDPISGHTALYWYRQSLGQGLEFLIYFQGNSAPDKSGLPSDRFSAERTGGSVSTLTIQRTQQEDSAVYLCASSLNVGGYQETQYFGPGTRLLVL.

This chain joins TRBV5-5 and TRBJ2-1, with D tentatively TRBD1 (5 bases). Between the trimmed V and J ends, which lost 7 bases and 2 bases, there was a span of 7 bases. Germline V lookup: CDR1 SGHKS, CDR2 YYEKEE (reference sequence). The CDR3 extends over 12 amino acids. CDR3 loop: CASEQAYNEQFF. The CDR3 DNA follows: TGTGCCAGCGAACAGGCCTACAATGAGCAGTTCTTC.

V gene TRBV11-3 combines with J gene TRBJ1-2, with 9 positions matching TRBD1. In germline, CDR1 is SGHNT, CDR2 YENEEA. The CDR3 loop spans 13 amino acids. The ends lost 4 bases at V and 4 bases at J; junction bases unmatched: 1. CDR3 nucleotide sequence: TGTGCCAGCAGCTCGACAGGGGGCTATGGCTACACCTTC. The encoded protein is CASSSTGGYGYTF.

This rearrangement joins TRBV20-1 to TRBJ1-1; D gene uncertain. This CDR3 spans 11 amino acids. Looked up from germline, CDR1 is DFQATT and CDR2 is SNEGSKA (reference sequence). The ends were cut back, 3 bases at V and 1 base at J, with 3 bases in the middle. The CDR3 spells CSARGNTEAFF. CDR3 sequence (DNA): TGCAGTGCTAGGGGGAACACTGAAGCTTTCTTT.

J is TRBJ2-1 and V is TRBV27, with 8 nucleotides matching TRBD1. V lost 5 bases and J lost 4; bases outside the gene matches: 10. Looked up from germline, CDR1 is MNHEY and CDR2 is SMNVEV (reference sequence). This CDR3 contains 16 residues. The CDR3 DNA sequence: TGTGCCAGCAGTGACAGCCGGACAGGGTTGTACAATGAGCAGTTCTTC. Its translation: CASSDSRTGLYNEQFF.

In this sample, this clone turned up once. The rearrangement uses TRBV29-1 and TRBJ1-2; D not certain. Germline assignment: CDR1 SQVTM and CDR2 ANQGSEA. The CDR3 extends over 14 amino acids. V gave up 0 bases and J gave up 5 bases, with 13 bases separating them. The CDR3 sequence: CSVEDLEGGYGYTF. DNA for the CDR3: TGCAGCGTTGAAGATCTTGAGGGAGGGTATGGCTACACCTTC.

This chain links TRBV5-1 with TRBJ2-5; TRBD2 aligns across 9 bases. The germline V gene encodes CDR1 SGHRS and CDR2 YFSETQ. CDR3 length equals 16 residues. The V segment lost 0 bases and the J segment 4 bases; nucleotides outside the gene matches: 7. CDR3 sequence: CASSLDGGRAVETQYF. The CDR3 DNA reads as TGCGCCAGCAGCTTGGATGGCGGGAGGGCCGTAGAGACCCAGTACTTC.

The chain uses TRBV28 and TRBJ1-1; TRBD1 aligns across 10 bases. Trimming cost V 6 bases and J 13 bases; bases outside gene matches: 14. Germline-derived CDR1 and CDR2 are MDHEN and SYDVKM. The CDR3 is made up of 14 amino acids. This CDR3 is CASSRDRGRIGGFF. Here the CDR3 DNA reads TGTGCCAGCAGCCGGGACAGGGGCCGGATCGGTGGTTTCTTT.

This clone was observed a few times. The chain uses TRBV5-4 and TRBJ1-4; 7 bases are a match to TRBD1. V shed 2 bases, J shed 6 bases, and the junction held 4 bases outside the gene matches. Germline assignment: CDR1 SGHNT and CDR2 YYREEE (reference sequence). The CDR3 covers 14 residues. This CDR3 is CASSFRTGDEKLFF. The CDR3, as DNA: TGTGCCAGCAGCTTTAGGACAGGCGATGAAAAACTGTTTTTT.